The 9 T cell receptor beta chains listed next were all sequenced from one sample in a study of cytomegalovirus exposure and HLA in healthy donors (dated by TCRdb to 2016 to 2017). Library creation used the immunoSEQ multiplex PCR assay. The multiplex PCR relied on a mix of 60 forward primers for TCR Vbeta segments and 13 reverse primers for TCR Jbeta segments. Sourced from immuneACCESS, this table was stored by TCRdb with only in-frame sequences that have V and J called. A share of the clones is absent; for the studies checked, an unresolved V gene accounts for under half, and the remainder has no known explanation. Within this sample are about 180,000 clones, with 82% of them counted one time only. The ten largest account for less than 2% of the sample. The sequencing sample was made of PBMCs. The origin of the receptors is a man aged 40-50 years in good health and CMV-seronegative.

The gene calls are TRBV4-1 and TRBJ2-4, with no clear D. Trimming stripped 1 base from V and 0 bases from J, with 7 bases between. The V gene's germline CDR1 is MGHRA and CDR2 YSYEKL. The CDR3 sequence is 15 residues long. The CDR3 is CASSQVRLAKNIQYF. Here the CDR3 DNA reads TGCGCCAGCAGCCAAGTCAGGCTAGCCAAAAACATTCAGTACTTC.

The rearrangement links TRBV11-1 to TRBJ1-1; D is unresolved. Germline CDR1 reads SGHAT; CDR2 reads FQDESV (reference sequence). The CDR3 is 13 residues long. Trimming pared 5 bases from V and 0 bases from J, leaving 7 bases between. The CDR3 DNA reads as TGTGCCAGCAGCCTGTCTATGAACACTGAAGCTTTCTTT. Protein: CASSLSMNTEAFF.

The V and J genes are TRBV2 and TRBJ1-2; 8 bases line up with TRBD1. V dropped 4 bases and J dropped 6; count of bases not matched to a gene: 13. This CDR3 has 16 residues. Germline V CDR1 and CDR2: SNHLY, FYNNEI. The CDR3 sequence is CASSARWAGGIDGYTF. Here the CDR3 DNA reads TGTGCCAGCAGTGCAAGATGGGCAGGGGGCATCGATGGCTACACCTTC.

The chain joins TRBV5-3 to TRBJ1-2; D uncertain. TRBV5-3 is an ORF, with its function uncertain. CDR3 length equals 13 residues. Trimming removed 0 bases at V and 4 bases at J, with 7 bases between. The CDR3 sequence is CARSLGGSYGYTF. Here the CDR3 DNA reads TGTGCCAGAAGCTTGGGAGGAAGCTATGGCTACACCTTC.

This clone was detected a few times. This CDR3 is CASSPGAIGQPQHF. The CDR3 nucleotides are TGTGCCAGCAGCCCTGGGGCTATTGGTCAGCCCCAGCATTTT. The chain is built from TRBV6-1 and TRBJ1-5, with D possibly TRBD1 on 5 matching bases. The length of the CDR3 is 14 residues. Trimming removed 6 bases at V and 6 bases at J, with 15 bases between. Germline loops: CDR1 MNHNS, CDR2 SASEGT.

The rearrangement joins TRBV10-1 to TRBJ2-5; tentative D call: TRBD1 (5 bases). There are 18 residues in the CDR3. Between the trimmed V and J ends, which lost 7 bases and 3 bases, there was a span of 27 bases. Germline V gives CDR1 WNHNN, CDR2 SYGVQD (reference sequence). CDR3 in DNA: TGCGCCAGCACAACGCCCAGAACCCCTCAAGAAGGGGAAGAGACCCAGTACTTC. It yields the protein CASTTPRTPQEGEETQYF.

The rearrangement joins TRBV28 to TRBJ2-7; possible D gene TRBD1, 5 bases. V lost 7 bases and J 2 bases, leaving 15 bases between the germline ends. The CDR3 runs 14 residues. The germline CDR1 and CDR2 sequences are MDHEN and SYDVKM. In nucleotides, the CDR3 is TGTGCCAGCACCCAATGGGGCAACCCCTACGAGCAGTACTTC. It specifies CASTQWGNPYEQYF.

V is TRBV4-2 and J is TRBJ1-2, with D uncertain. The CDR3 consists of 12 residues. Trimming left V 4 bases short and J 5 bases short, with 8 bases between. CDR1 is LGHNA, CDR2 YNFKEQ, per germline. The CDR3 loop reads CASSPSGYGYTF. CDR3 sequence (DNA): TGTGCCAGCAGCCCTTCCGGGTATGGCTACACCTTC.

J is TRBJ1-1 and V is TRBV4-3; D gene ambiguous. Looked up from germline, CDR1 is LGHNA and CDR2 is YSLEER. CDR3 size: 16 residues. The ends were cut back, 0 bases at V and 0 bases at J, with 11 bases in the middle. The CDR3 coding sequence is TGCGCCAGCAGCCAAGATGGCCCCCAGGTGAACACTGAAGCTTTCTTT. This gives the protein CASSQDGPQVNTEAFF.